Listed below are T cell receptor beta chains from one sample, sequenced in a study of T cell repertoires in cytomegalovirus infection. TCRdb reprocessed the reads with MiXCR, giving one entry per CDR3 protein. The profile covers 150,000 to 200,000 distinct CDR3 sequences, with 28% appearing a single time and roughly 29% taken by the ten largest. Sequenced: PBMCs. The origin of the receptors is a human donor in good health (CMV status not recorded). Some clones in this sample may be carry-over from other donors' samples. The CDR3 runs from the conserved cysteine through the conserved F or W. Each record gives: V gene, D gene, CDR3 length, CDR3 protein. A D gene is named only where the DNA matches it firmly.

>TRBV11-2|-|15
CASSLTRAFRETQYF
>TRBV20-1|-|12
CSAPRRLDEQFF
>TRBV29-1|-|13
CSVEEDNTDTQYF
>TRBV2|-|13
CASSGTIQETQYF
>TRBV14|-|12
CASSRSNTEAFF
>TRBV19|-|12
CASTPLAGEAFF
>TRBV7-8|-|14
CASSLIKLDTEAFF
>TRBV5-1|-|19
CASRATILHTSSGANVLTF
>TRBV12-3/TRBV12-4|-|13
CASSRDQADTQYF
>TRBV11-2|-|14
CASSLPGTPYEQYF
>TRBV6-2/TRBV6-3|-|16
CASSYGGRGARQPQHF
>TRBV7-2|-|15
CASSLVPGVDQPQHF
>TRBV29-1|-|12
CSVERDRYEQYF
>TRBV6-2/TRBV6-3|TRBD1|14
CASSYRDRGCEQYF
>TRBV7-2|TRBD1|12
CASSSRQGQQYF
>TRBV7-4|TRBD1|14
CASRAGGTYNEQFF
>TRBV7-3|-|12
CASSFHIYGYTF
>TRBV19|TRBD1|14
CASSSWDRRYGYTF
>TRBV6-2/TRBV6-3|-|16
CASRTGYRLTNTEAFF
>TRBV19|-|12
CASGGISEKLFF
>TRBV9|-|15
CASSVSGWPDEKLFF
>TRBV7-2|-|14
CASSSGPLNYGYTF
>TRBV12-3/TRBV12-4|-|11
CASSQRRGYTF
>TRBV10-3|TRBD1|12
CAISRTGYEQYF
>TRBV2|-|14
CASTGSPNTGELFF
>TRBV10-3|-|15
CAISVGDNSNQPQHF
>TRBV7-2|-|16
CASSLEGQSPNYGYTF
>TRBV11-3|-|13
CASSPKTASGYTF
>TRBV5-1|TRBD2|16
CASTAGTSGRYNEQFF
>TRBV4-1|-|11
CASSQGPSQVF
>TRBV29-1|TRBD2|14
CSVALAGGTDTQYF
>TRBV29-1|TRBD1|15
CSVEDPGTGVYGYTF
>TRBV20-1|TRBD1|14
CSAHRDREVSEQYF
>TRBV11-2|-|12
CASSVGQETQYF
>TRBV6-6|TRBD1|13
CATLDRVYDEQFF
>TRBV20-1|-|13
CSASGGRGREQFF